A selection of T cell receptor beta chains follows, all from one sample in a study of Ad26.COV2.S vaccination and SARS-CoV-2 variants. The repertoire was sequenced with immunoSEQ multiplex PCR; TCRdb's copy has only in-frame clones and lacks some. The data hold over 300,000 clones, with 83% observed a single time. The specimen was peripheral blood, collected in a trial of Ad26.COV2.S vaccine versus placebo. All receptors come from a person between 18 and 60 years old who received the Ad26.COV2.S COVID-19 vaccine or a placebo. The CDR3 runs from the conserved cysteine through the conserved F or W. Each record gives: CDR3 DNA, CDR3 protein, V gene, D gene, J gene, clone size. A D gene is named only where the DNA matches it firmly. Some rows mark clone size as missing; the rest say once, few, many or name a class of expanded clone.

TGTGCCAGCAGTTACGACGTGACGGCCTGGAACACTGAAGCTTTCTTT CASSYDVTAWNTEAFF TRBV6-5 - TRBJ1-1 -
TGTGCCAGTATATCGACAGGGGGGAACTATGGCTACACCTTC CASISTGGNYGYTF TRBV19 TRBD1 TRBJ1-2 -
TGCGCCAGCAGCCACGACCGGGACAGGGGGGATGGCACTGAAGCTTTCTTT CASSHDRDRGDGTEAFF TRBV5-1 TRBD1 TRBJ1-1 -
TGTGCCAGCAGCTTAGGGAGCCGAGGGCTGTTTTTT CASSLGSRGLFF TRBV7-9 - TRBJ1-4 -
TGTGCCAGCAGCCGTCGACAGACTAATTCACCCCTCCACTTT CASSRRQTNSPLHF TRBV3-1/TRBV3-2 - TRBJ1-6 -
TGTGCCAGCAGGAGGAGCGGGAATGAGCAGTTCTTC CASRRSGNEQFF TRBV14 - TRBJ2-1 once
TGTGCCAGCAGCCTCTTATCAGGGGGATCCACTGAAGCTTTCTTT CASSLLSGGSTEAFF TRBV7-3 TRBD1 TRBJ1-1 -
TGCGCCAGCAGCTTTCGAGAGGGAGCAGGAGAGACCCAGTACTTC CASSFREGAGETQYF TRBV5-1 - TRBJ2-5 -
TGTGCCAGCAGTGAATTTCCAGCGGGAGTTCTGAATGAGCAGTTCTTC CASSEFPAGVLNEQFF TRBV6-1 TRBD2 TRBJ2-1 few
TGCGCCAGCAGTGAGCAGGCGGGAAGCACAGATACGCAGTATTTT CASSEQAGSTDTQYF TRBV10-2 - TRBJ2-3 few
TGTGCCAGCAGCCTGACCCGGGGACAAAACTATGGCTACACCTTC CASSLTRGQNYGYTF TRBV14 - TRBJ1-2 once
TGTGCCAGCAGCTTAGCAGGTGGGAGCAATCAGCCCCAGCATTTT CASSLAGGSNQPQHF TRBV7-9 - TRBJ1-5 -
TGTGCCAGTTTGGGGGCTATCACAGATACGCAGTATTTT CASLGAITDTQYF TRBV6-5 - TRBJ2-3 -
TGTGCCAGCTCACCCTCCAGGACACTCTATGGCTACACCTTC CASSPSRTLYGYTF TRBV18 - TRBJ1-2 -
TGTGCCAGCAGCTTAGCCCTTTATGAGCAGTTCTTC CASSLALYEQFF TRBV11-2 - TRBJ2-1 -
TGTGCCAGCAGCACTCCCGGGCTTAAGGATACGCAGTATTTT CASSTPGLKDTQYF TRBV6-5 - TRBJ2-3 few
TGTGCCAGCAGCCAACTAGCGGGGGGGAGTGCAGATACGCAGTATTTT CASSQLAGGSADTQYF TRBV7-2 TRBD2 TRBJ2-3 -
TGTGCCAGCTCACCACCGGGGGTAGCGGGAGATGAGACCCAGTACTTC CASSPPGVAGDETQYF TRBV18 TRBD2 TRBJ2-5 -
TGTGCCAGCAGCCGACGGACAGCCTATCTGAACACTGAAGCTTTCTTT CASSRRTAYLNTEAFF TRBV6-2/TRBV6-3 - TRBJ1-1 -
TGCAGCGTTGAACAAAGGAATTTACGCGATGAGCAGTTCTTC CSVEQRNLRDEQFF TRBV29-1 - TRBJ2-1 -
TGTGCCAGCTCGGACGAACAGGGCTCTACTGGAAACACCATATATTTT CASSDEQGSTGNTIYF TRBV18 - TRBJ1-3 -
TGTGCCAGCAGCTTAGGGAGTAATGAGCAGTACTTC CASSLGSNEQYF TRBV7-9 - TRBJ2-7 -
TGTGCCACCGGGGGGATGTTTGTCTACGAGCAGTACTTC CATGGMFVYEQYF TRBV27 TRBD2 TRBJ2-7 -
TGTGCCAGCAGGGTGGTCGGGAGCGGCTACCAAGAGACCCAGTACTTC CASRVVGSGYQETQYF TRBV2 - TRBJ2-5 once
TGTGCCAGCAGCCTTAGCGGGAGAGGGACAGATACGCAGTATTTT CASSLSGRGTDTQYF TRBV7-3 TRBD2 TRBJ2-3 -
TGTGCCAGCAGCTTAGGGACAGACGAGACCCAGTACTTC CASSLGTDETQYF TRBV11-2 - TRBJ2-5 -